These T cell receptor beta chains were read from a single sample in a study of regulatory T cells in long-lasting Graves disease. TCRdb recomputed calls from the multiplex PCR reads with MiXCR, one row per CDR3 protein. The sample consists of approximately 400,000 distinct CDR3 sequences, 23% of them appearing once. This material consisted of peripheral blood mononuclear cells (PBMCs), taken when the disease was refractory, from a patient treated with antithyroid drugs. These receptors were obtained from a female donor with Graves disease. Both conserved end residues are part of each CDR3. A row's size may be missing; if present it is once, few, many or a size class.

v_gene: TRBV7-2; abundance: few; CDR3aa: CASSLGYGGMRDYLSYEQYF
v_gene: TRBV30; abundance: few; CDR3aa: CAWSVTGAYGYTF
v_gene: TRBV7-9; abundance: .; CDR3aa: CASSFLRTGNEKLFF
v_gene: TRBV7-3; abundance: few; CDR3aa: CAGQRGGNYGYTF
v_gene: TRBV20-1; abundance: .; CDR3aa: CSARRVPWDEKLFF
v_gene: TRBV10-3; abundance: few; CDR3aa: CAISESSAPYEQYF
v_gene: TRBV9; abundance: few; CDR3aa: CASRELQGFNTEAFF
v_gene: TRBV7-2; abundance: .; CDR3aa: CASSLGGRAYTGELFF
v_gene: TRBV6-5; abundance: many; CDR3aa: CASSSGTRRTEAFF
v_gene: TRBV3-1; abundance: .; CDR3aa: CASSLNMGLNEQFF
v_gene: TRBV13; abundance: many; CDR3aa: CASSELRTASYEQYF
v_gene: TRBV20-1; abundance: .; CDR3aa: CSAPLARVRETQYF
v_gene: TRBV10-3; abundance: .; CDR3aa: CAIGTGSGNTIYF
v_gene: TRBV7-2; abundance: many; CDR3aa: CASSLSRAGSEMNTEAFF
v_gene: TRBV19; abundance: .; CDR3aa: CASQTGGARSPLHF
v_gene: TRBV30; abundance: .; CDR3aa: CAWSGAGAYEQYF